The 13 T cell receptor beta chains below all came from one sample that was sequenced in a study of blood T cell repertoires in COVID-19. Method: immunoSEQ multiplex PCR; TCRdb's copy keeps in-frame clones and lacks some. The sample shows about 140,000 clones, around 87% of them seen only once. The sample taken for sequencing was peripheral blood. The origin of the receptors is a human donor in a cohort sampled during active COVID-19.

V usage is TRBV29-1 and J usage is TRBJ2-1; D possibly corresponds to TRBD1 (5 bases). Germline CDR1 and CDR2: SQVTM and ANQGSEA. The ends were cut back, 0 bases at V and 0 bases at J, with 18 bases in the middle. The CDR3 contains 18 residues. This CDR3 reads CSVEDVTGDLSSYNEQFF. CDR3 sequence (DNA): TGCAGCGTTGAAGATGTCACAGGCGACCTTAGCTCCTACAATGAGCAGTTCTTC.

The V and J genes are TRBV5-1 and TRBJ1-2; 9 bases are a match to TRBD1. Trimming cost V 4 bases and J 7 bases; bases outside gene matches: 5. The CDR3 has 13 amino acids. Germline-derived CDR1 and CDR2 are SGHRS and YFSETQ. Here the CDR3 DNA reads TGCGCCAGCAGCCCGGACAGGGGAGGTGGCTACACCTTC. Translated, it gives CASSPDRGGGYTF.

The V call is TRBV5-4, the J call TRBJ2-7; TRBD2 aligns across 7 bases. The CDR3 spans 16 residues. After removal of 3 bases from V and 3 bases from J, the junction contained 12 bases not matched to a gene. The germline gives CDR1 SGHNT, CDR2 YYREEE (reference sequence). CDR3 sequence (DNA): TGTGCCAGCAGCTCTTTAAGCGGGATGGGAGGCTACGAGCAGTACTTC. Its protein is CASSSLSGMGGYEQYF.

This chain uses TRBV7-9 with TRBJ1-2; no reliable D call. V lost 4 bases and J lost 4, with 13 bases in between. Germline lookup yields CDR1 SEHNR and CDR2 FQNEAQ (reference sequence). The CDR3 has 14 amino acids. CDR3 sequence (DNA): TGTGCCAGCAGCTCCTCCTCCTTGAGCTATGGCTACACCTTC. This translates into CASSSSSLSYGYTF.

The chain has TRBV11-2 and TRBJ1-4, with D possibly TRBD1 on 6 matching bases. The CDR3 runs 15 residues. Trimming removed 1 base from V and 5 bases from J, with 11 bases in between. Germline V gene lookup returns CDR1 SGHAT and CDR2 FQNNGV. This CDR3 is CASSLVYQGNEKLFF. The CDR3 DNA reads as TGTGCCAGCAGCTTAGTGTACCAGGGGAATGAAAAACTGTTTTTT.

The CDR3 DNA reads TGTGCCAGCAGCTTCCGGGACAGGGACGACGAGCAGTACTTC. Its translation: CASSFRDRDDEQYF. V is TRBV21-1 and J is TRBJ2-7; the table's D call, TRBD1, was not checked against the DNA. TRBV21-1 is a recognized pseudogene. CDR3 size: 14 residues.

The chain links TRBV2 to TRBJ1-1; TRBD1 aligns across 7 bases. V was pared by 5 bases and J by 0 bases, with 9 bases of the junction left unmatched. This CDR3 comprises 16 residues. Germline lookup yields CDR1 SNHLY and CDR2 FYNNEI. CDR3 protein: CASSFPTGHMNTEAFF. For the CDR3, the DNA is TGTGCCAGCAGTTTTCCGACAGGGCACATGAACACTGAAGCTTTCTTT.

CDR3 bases: TGCGCCAGCAGCCCGGGGGACAGGAACACCGGGGAGCTGTTTTTT. Translating it yields CASSPGDRNTGELFF. The rearrangement uses TRBV5-1 and TRBJ2-2; a possible D gene is TRBD1 (7 bases). The CDR3 has 15 amino acids. Trimming took 4 bases from V and 1 from J, leaving 11 bases between them. Germline V gene lookup returns CDR1 SGHRS and CDR2 YFSETQ.

This clone has a single count. V and J are TRBV11-3 and TRBJ2-3; 8 bases map to TRBD2. CDR1 is SGHNT and CDR2 is YENEEA in the germline V gene. This CDR3 is 15 amino acids long. The junction had 9 bases not matched to a gene; V was cut back by 4 bases and J by 6 bases. CDR3 protein: CASSSLAGPRDTQYF. The CDR3 coding sequence is TGTGCCAGCAGCTCTCTAGCGGGCCCTCGGGATACGCAGTATTTT.

A single count supports this clone. This chain connects TRBV2 to TRBJ1-6, with TRBD1 matching over 7 bases. J lost 0 bases, V lost 6 bases, and 2 bases had no gene match. Germline CDR1 is SNHLY and CDR2 is FYNNEI. The CDR3 extends over 15 amino acids. The CDR3 loop is CASRDRSSYNSPLHF. CDR3 coding DNA: TGTGCCAGCAGGGACAGGAGCTCCTATAATTCACCCCTCCACTTT.

J is TRBJ2-1 and V is TRBV3-1 (or the pseudogene TRBV3-2); 7 nucleotides align to TRBD2. The V gene's germline CDR1 is LGHDT and CDR2 YNNKEL (reference sequence). This CDR3 is 12 amino acids long. V shed 5 bases, J shed 9 bases, and the junction held 4 bases outside the gene matches. As DNA, the CDR3 is TGTGCCAGCAGCGCTGCGGGAGTTGAGCAGTTCTTC. Protein product: CASSAAGVEQFF.

V gene TRBV29-1 combines with J gene TRBJ2-7, with 7 bases matching TRBD1. J lost 3 bases, V lost 6 bases, and 11 bases had no gene match. Germline CDR1 and CDR2: SQVTM and ANQGSEA. There are 14 residues in the CDR3. CDR3 loop: CSVTPRDRVYEQYF. The CDR3 nucleotides read TGCAGCGTGACCCCCCGAGACAGGGTCTACGAGCAGTACTTC.

V and J are TRBV6-5 and TRBJ2-3; no clear D. This CDR3 has 15 residues. Germline-derived CDR1 and CDR2 are MNHEY and SVGAGI. V lost 0 bases to trimming and J lost 0 bases, with 7 bases between them. The CDR3 loop reads CASSYSRLSTDTQYF. CDR3 DNA sequence: TGTGCCAGCAGTTACTCCCGACTTAGCACAGATACGCAGTATTTT.